This entry features one TCR beta chain sequence. Clones were sequenced by immunoSEQ multiplex PCR, and TCRdb holds only the in-frame ones, with some missing. This table holds fewer than 250,000 clones, more than 75% found once. These data are taken from a study of blood T cell repertoires in COVID-19. For the study at large: The origin of the acute and convalescent COVID-19 samples was the United States, Italy and Spain.

Losses at the gene ends were 4 bases for V and 5 bases for J; bases not matched to a gene: 8. Germline CDR1 MNHEY, CDR2 SVGAGI. The CDR3 sequence is 15 residues long. The clonotype comes from a woman between 50 and 59 years old with acute COVID-19. Sequencing was done on a sample of PBMCs or T cells enriched from blood (not recorded which). The chain joins TRBV6-5 to TRBJ2-5; 9 positions match TRBD1. The CDR3 sequence: CASSSVGQGGETQYF. The CDR3 coding sequence is TGTGCCAGCAGTTCGGTGGGACAGGGAGGGGAGACCCAGTACTTC.